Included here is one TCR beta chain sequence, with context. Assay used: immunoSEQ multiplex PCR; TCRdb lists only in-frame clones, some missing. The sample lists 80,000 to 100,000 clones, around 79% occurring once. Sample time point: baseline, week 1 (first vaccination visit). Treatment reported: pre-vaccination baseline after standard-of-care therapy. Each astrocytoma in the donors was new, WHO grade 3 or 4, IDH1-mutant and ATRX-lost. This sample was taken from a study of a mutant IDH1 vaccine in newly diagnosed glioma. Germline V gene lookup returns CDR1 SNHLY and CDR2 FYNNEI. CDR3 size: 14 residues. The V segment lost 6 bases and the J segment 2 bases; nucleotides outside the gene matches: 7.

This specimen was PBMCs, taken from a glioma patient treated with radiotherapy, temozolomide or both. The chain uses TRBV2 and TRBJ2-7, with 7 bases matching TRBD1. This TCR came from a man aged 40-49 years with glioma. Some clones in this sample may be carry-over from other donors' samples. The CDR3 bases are TGTGCCAGCAGCCCCGACAGGGACCCCTACGAGCAGTACTTC. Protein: CASSPDRDPYEQYF.